Listed below are T cell receptor beta chains from one sample, sequenced in a study of blood T cells in healthy people across ages. TCRdb recomputed calls from the 5' RACE reads with MiXCR, one row per CDR3 protein. This sample yields roughly 1.5 million distinct CDR3 sequences, of which 35% to 45% are seen a single time; less than 5% belongs to the top ten. The sequenced sample consisted of blood. The receptor source for this set is a woman younger than 35 in good health. The CDR3 runs from the conserved cysteine through the conserved F or W. The order of the fields is D gene, V gene, clone size, J gene, CDR3 DNA, CDR3 protein. D genes are given only for firm matches. Expanded clones are given a class, and other clones once, few, many or no size at all.

.	TRBV6-6	.	TRBJ2-3	TGTGCCAGCAGCCGAGGGAGTCTAGATACGCAGTATTTT	CASSRGSLDTQYF
.	TRBV7-9	.	TRBJ2-1	TGTGCCAGCAGCCTGCCGGGACTCAACTACAATGAGCAGTTCTTC	CASSLPGLNYNEQFF
TRBD1	TRBV5-1	few	TRBJ1-1	TGCGCCAGCAGGGGGTCGACAGGGGGTGACACTGAAGCTTTCTTT	CASRGSTGGDTEAFF
.	TRBV4-3	few	TRBJ2-5	TGCGCCAGCAGCCAAGACAACAGACAAGAGACCCAGTACTTC	CASSQDNRQETQYF
TRBD1	TRBV20-1	few	TRBJ1-1	TGCAGTGCTAGAGATCGGAACAGGGGGGACACTGAAGCTTTCTTT	CSARDRNRGDTEAFF
.	TRBV4-2	.	TRBJ2-3	TGTGCCAGCAGCCAAGAAGCCGGGAGCGATACGCAGTATTTT	CASSQEAGSDTQYF
.	TRBV6-2/TRBV6-3	.	TRBJ1-5	TGTGCCAGCACCCCACAAGGGGCGCGGAATCAGCCCCAGCATTTT	CASTPQGARNQPQHF
TRBD2	TRBV10-3	.	TRBJ2-3	TGTGCCATCACCCTCGGGATCAGGACTAGCGGGGCAAACACAGATACGCAGTATTTT	CAITLGIRTSGANTDTQYF
TRBD1	TRBV2	.	TRBJ1-1	TGTGCCAGCAACCTACAGGGGCTGAACGCTGAAGCTTTCTTT	CASNLQGLNAEAFF
TRBD1	TRBV6-6	few	TRBJ2-5	TGTGCCAGCAGTTACCGACCCGGGACAGTGCTAGGAGAGACCCAGTACTTC	CASSYRPGTVLGETQYF
TRBD2	TRBV4-3	.	TRBJ2-4	TGCGCCAGCAGCCAAGATCGGGCAGGTGGGAGGGACATTCAGTACTTC	CASSQDRAGGRDIQYF
.	TRBV7-8	few	TRBJ2-6	TGTGCCAGCAGCTTAGCCTATCCCCGTACCGAGGGGGCCAACGTCCTGACTTTC	CASSLAYPRTEGANVLTF
.	TRBV29-1	many	TRBJ2-3	TGCAGCGTTGAAACTTTTAGCACAGATACGCAGTATTTT	CSVETFSTDTQYF
TRBD1	TRBV6-5	few	TRBJ1-6	TGTGCCAGCAGACGACAGGGTCCAAATTCACCCCTCCACTTT	CASRRQGPNSPLHF
.	TRBV4-1	.	TRBJ2-2	TGCGCCGGCGGCGGGACAGCGAACACCGGGGAGCTGTTTTTT	CAGGGTANTGELFF
TRBD1	TRBV20-1	.	TRBJ1-2	TGCAGTGCTAGAAACAGGACAGGAGGTGCGGGAGGCTACACCTTC	CSARNRTGGAGGYTF
.	TRBV12-3/TRBV12-4	few	TRBJ2-7	TGTGCCAGCAGTCAACAGGGATCCGAGCAGTACTTC	CASSQQGSEQYF
.	TRBV12-3/TRBV12-4	.	TRBJ1-2	TGTGCCAGCAGTTTATTGGTTAGCTATGGCTACACCTTC	CASSLLVSYGYTF
TRBD1	TRBV12-3/TRBV12-4	.	TRBJ2-6	TGTGCCAGCAGTTTTTCCGGGACAGTAGACTCTGGGGCCAACGTCCTGACTTTC	CASSFSGTVDSGANVLTF
.	TRBV7-2	.	TRBJ1-6	TGTGCCAGCAGCGCCCGTCCCGGGGGGGCGAATTCACCCCTCCACTTT	CASSARPGGANSPLHF
.	TRBV18	.	TRBJ2-3	TGTGCCAGCTCACACGACAGCCAGACCCCAGATACGCAGTATTTT	CASSHDSQTPDTQYF
TRBD1	TRBV11-2	.	TRBJ2-7	TGTGCCAGCAGCTTAGTGGCGGACAGGAGCTCCTACGAGCAGTACTTC	CASSLVADRSSYEQYF
.	TRBV28	.	TRBJ2-5	TGTGCCAGCAGATGGGGGGGCGCGGGGACCCAGTACTTC	CASRWGGAGTQYF
TRBD2	TRBV6-2/TRBV6-3	.	TRBJ2-7	TGTGCCAGCAGTTACTCATCACAGGGACTAGCGACCTACGAGCAGTACTTC	CASSYSSQGLATYEQYF
.	TRBV7-2	.	TRBJ2-3	TGTGCCAGCAGCTTAGGGACATATCCCACAGATACGCAGTATTTT	CASSLGTYPTDTQYF
.	TRBV7-2	few	TRBJ2-3	TGTGCCAGCAGCTTAGCGTTACTTAGGGGGGGGAGCGATACGCAGTATTTT	CASSLALLRGGSDTQYF
.	TRBV13	few	TRBJ1-5	TGTGCCAGCAGCGGAGGAGGGGAAATACCCCAGCATTTT	CASSGGGEIPQHF
.	TRBV6-1	.	TRBJ2-7	TGTGCCAGAAGTTTCGGGACTGATTACAATGAGCAGTACTTC	CARSFGTDYNEQYF
TRBD1	TRBV30	.	TRBJ1-5	TGTGCCTGGAGTACCGGGACAGGCAGTCAGCCCCAGCATTTT	CAWSTGTGSQPQHF
.	TRBV3-1	.	TRBJ2-5	TGTGCCAGCAGTCGAAGTTGGGAGACCCAGTACTTC	CASSRSWETQYF
TRBD1	TRBV9	.	TRBJ1-4	TGTGCCAGCAGCCCGGACAGGGGTGGATGGGAGAACGAAAAACTGTTTTTT	CASSPDRGGWENEKLFF
.	TRBV29-1	.	TRBJ1-5	TGCAGCGTTGAAGGGGGGGGGAAGGGTCAGCCCCAGCATTTT	CSVEGGGKGQPQHF
TRBD1	TRBV24-1	few	TRBJ2-5	TGTGCCACCAGTGACCGGGACAGTCAAGAGACCCAGTACTTC	CATSDRDSQETQYF
TRBD2	TRBV5-1	many	TRBJ2-1	TGTGCCAGCAGCTTAGAAGCGGGGTCCTACAATGAGCAGTTCTTC	CASSLEAGSYNEQFF
.	TRBV18	.	TRBJ1-1	TGTGCCAGCTCACCATCAGTAGGGAACCCTGAAGCTTTCTTT	CASSPSVGNPEAFF
.	TRBV12-3/TRBV12-4	.	TRBJ1-1	TGTGCCAGCAGTACTTACAGGGCTCGTGGAACTGAAGCTTTCTTT	CASSTYRARGTEAFF
.	TRBV20-1	.	TRBJ2-7	TGCAGTGCTACAGCTGCCAGGGAGACACTGAATGAGCAGTACTTC	CSATAARETLNEQYF
.	TRBV11-2	.	TRBJ1-1	TGTGCCAGCAACGTAGGGAGGGGTTCATGGTCCGCGTCCGTCACTGAAGCTTTCTTT	CASNVGRGSWSASVTEAFF
TRBD1	TRBV12-3/TRBV12-4	.	TRBJ2-3	TGTGCCAGCAGTTGGACAGGGGTCGGCGCAGATGTGCAGTATTTT	CASSWTGVGADVQYF
TRBD2	TRBV27	.	TRBJ2-1	TGTGCCAGCAGCACGGGACTAGACCAGTTCTTC	CASSTGLDQFF
.	TRBV5-1	few	TRBJ2-4	TGCGCCAGCAGCTTGGATCCCAAAAACATTCAGTACTTC	CASSLDPKNIQYF
.	TRBV6-2/TRBV6-3	.	TRBJ1-5	TGTGCCAGCAGCAAAACAGGAGTAGGTCAGCCCCAGCATTTT	CASSKTGVGQPQHF